This T cell receptor (beta chain) comes out of a study of beta chain features in type 1 diabetes. Notes on the study in general: TCRB CDR3s were moderately but significantly shorter in Type 1 diabetes patients in all four CD4+ subsets.

Using CD45RO/CCR7/CD25/CD127/CD95/CD27, CD4+ naive, central memory, regulatory and stem cell-like memory cells were sorted. This clone was counted only a few times. Antigen specificity is unknown. Expressed TCRB transcripts were sequenced, since all the RNA that had been isolated was reverse transcribed. Sequencing used immunoSEQ multiplex PCR; TCRdb keeps in-frame clones, though not all of them. The sample includes some 190,000 clones, 7.5% to 8.5% seen only once; the top ten take roughly 0.5%. Looked up from germline, CDR1 is LNHDA and CDR2 is SQIVND (reference sequence). V was trimmed by 5 bases and J by 5 bases, leaving 9 bases between them. The CDR3 loop spans 12 amino acids.

The sequenced sample was central memory CD4+ T cells from blood. V and J are TRBV19 and TRBJ2-5; D possibly corresponds to TRBD2 (5 bases). The TCR sequence derives from a man younger than 30 with type 1 diabetes. The CDR3 DNA reads TGTGCCAGTAGTTCGGAGCGGGAGACCCAGTACTTC. Residues: CASSSERETQYF.